The T cell receptor beta chain under discussion was sequenced for a study of blood T cell repertoires in COVID-19. Across the whole study: T cells, B-cell-depleted T cells, or PBMCs provided the cDNA or gDNA that served as material.

The authors' processing: Nucleated cell number was recorded as an estimate derived from reference gene primer amplification. This table comes from immunoSEQ multiplex PCR, and its TCRdb copy is limited to in-frame clones, with some not included. Clone size and the V and J calls come from that table; the DNA yielded D and trimming. Altogether some 150,000 clones are present, about 80% being singletons, with the ten largest covering about 2.7%. Germline CDR1 and CDR2: SGHTA and FQGNSA. The CDR3 loop spans 14 amino acids. Trimming removed 5 bases from V and 6 bases from J, with 14 bases in between. V usage is TRBV7-2 and J usage is TRBJ1-5; D perhaps matches TRBD1 (6 bases). The TCR comes from a human donor with acute or convalescent COVID-19. The donor label of this sample is uncertain. The sample taken for sequencing was peripheral blood. The CDR3 nucleotides are TGTGCCAGCAGCCTGGCAGGGGAGGGTCAGCCCCAGCATTTT. Amino acid sequence: CASSLAGEGQPQHF.